The 14 T cell receptor beta chains in this list originate from one sample, sequenced in a study of post-analysis software for immune sequencing data. Study-level findings and limits: Patients showed TRBV5-6, TRBV5-1 and TRBV20-1 among five TRBV segments more frequent than in controls.

TCR beta libraries were prepared from cDNA with unique molecular identifiers. TCRdb itself ran the PCR reads through MiXCR, one entry per CDR3 protein. The table has under 900,000 distinct CDR3 sequences, under 70% seen once. Their antigens are not known. Sequenced: blood. These receptors were collected from a girl aged 5-17 years with multiple sclerosis.

This clonotype was observed a few times. This chain connects TRBV28 to TRBJ1-1, with unresolved D. Germline CDR1 and CDR2: MDHEN and SYDVKM. The V end was cut by 7 bases, the J end by 4 bases, with 16 bases between. The CDR3 sequence is 14 residues long. CDR3 bases: TGTGCCAGCACCCCTCCCTGGGGAGGCACTGAAGCTTTCTTT. It specifies CASTPPWGGTEAFF.

This clonotype has a handful of counts. The chain joins TRBV5-1 to TRBJ2-3; 10 positions match TRBD2. The CDR3 runs to 16 residues. The ends lost 4 bases at V and 2 bases at J; junction bases unmatched: 7. CDR1 and CDR2 from the germline V gene are SGHRS and YFSETQ. The CDR3 coding sequence is TGCGCCAGCAGCCACGGACTAGCGGCTATCACAGATACGCAGTATTTT. Translated: CASSHGLAAITDTQYF.

The rearrangement joins TRBV2 to TRBJ2-7; no reliable D call. V was cut by 7 bases and J by 3 bases, with 13 bases left in between. From germline, CDR1 is SNHLY and CDR2 FYNNEI. CDR3 size: 13 residues. The CDR3 sequence: CASIPTDLYEQYF. The CDR3 region has the DNA TGTGCCAGCATTCCGACGGACCTCTACGAGCAGTACTTC.

This clonotype was recorded a few times. The J gene is TRBJ2-3, the V gene TRBV20-1, with D perhaps assigned TRBD1 or TRBD2 (7 bases each). V shed 6 bases and J shed 1 base, with 17 bases lying between them. The germline V gene has CDR1 DFQATT and CDR2 SNEGSKA (reference sequence). The CDR3 contains 15 residues. The CDR3 region is CSAGGTGQGTDTQYF. As DNA, the CDR3 is TGCAGTGCGGGGGGGACCGGACAGGGCACAGATACGCAGTATTTT.

V gene TRBV7-9 combines with J gene TRBJ1-1, with D uncertain. Trimming cost V 5 bases and J 8 bases, with 12 bases left between them. Germline V CDR1 and CDR2: SEHNR, FQNEAQ (reference sequence). CDR3 size: 12 residues. CDR3 coding DNA: TGTGCCAGCAGCGCTACACTCGGCGAAGCTTTCTTT. Translation gives CASSATLGEAFF. The full variable domain, with the rest looked up from reference TRBV7-9 and TRBJ1-1, is DTGVSQNPRHKITKRGQNVTFRCDPISEHNRLYWYRQTLGQGPEFLTYFQNEAQLEKSRLLSDRFSAERPKGSFSTLEIQRTEQGDSAMYLCASSATLGEAFFGQGTRLTVV.

The chain links TRBV5-1 to TRBJ1-1, with 7 bases matching TRBD1. The CDR3 has 15 amino acids. Germline V gene data show CDR1 as SGHRS and CDR2 as YFSETQ. J lost 1 base, V lost 0 bases, and 3 bases had no gene match. The CDR3 region is CASSLVAGGNTEAFF. CDR3 DNA: TGCGCCAGCAGCTTGGTGGCAGGGGGGAACACTGAAGCTTTCTTT.

About this clonotype: Its ends do not fully match the called genes, so a read error is possible. The gene calls are TRBV7-7 and TRBJ2-3; TRBD1 matches at 7 bases. CDR3 length: 16 amino acids. CDR1 is SSHAT and CDR2 is FNYEAQ in the germline V gene (reference sequence). CDR3 protein: CASSQGVGTSPDTQYF. The CDR3 DNA reads TGTGCTAGCAGCCAGGGGGTTGGCACCAGTCCAGATACGCAGTATTTT. Drawing the rest from reference TRBV7-7 and TRBJ2-3, the complete variable domain is GAGVSQSPRYKVTKRGQDVTLRCDPISSHATLYWYQQALGQGPEFLTYFNYEAQPDKSGLPSDRFSAERPEGSISTLTIQRTEQRDSAMYRCASSQGVGTSPDTQYFGPGTRLTVL.

The J gene is TRBJ2-6, the V gene TRBV6-1; 7 bases line up with TRBD1. CDR3 size: 14 residues. The J segment lost 4 bases and the V segment lost 8 bases, leaving 5 bases of the junction unmatched. In germline, CDR1 is MNHNS, CDR2 SASEGT. The CDR3 reads CASETGSGANVLTF. The CDR3 DNA reads TGTGCCAGCGAGACAGGGAGCGGGGCCAACGTCCTGACTTTC.

There are a few counts of this clonotype. CDR3 DNA: TGCAGCGTTGGATCTGTCGGGACATCACGTGGGGAAAAACTGTTTTTT. It specifies CSVGSVGTSRGEKLFF. The J gene is TRBJ1-4, the V gene TRBV29-1; TRBD1 might be the D (6 bases). V lost 4 bases, J lost 8 bases, and 23 bases lay in between. The CDR3 is 16 residues long. The V gene's germline CDR1 is SQVTM and CDR2 ANQGSEA. The whole variable domain, remainder taken from reference TRBV29-1 and TRBJ1-4, is SAVISQKPSRDICQRGTSLTIQCQVDSQVTMMFWYRQQPGQSLTLIATANQGSEATYESGFVIDKFPISRPNLTFSTLTVSNMSPEDSSIYLCSVGSVGTSRGEKLFFGSGTQLSVL.

The V call is TRBV28, the J call TRBJ2-4; TRBD1 matches 8 bases. V shed 5 bases, J shed 2 bases, and the junction held 8 bases outside the gene matches. The CDR3 has 16 residues. Germline V gene sequence: CDR1 MDHEN, CDR2 SYDVKM. CDR3 loop: CASSLSGGETKNIQYF. The CDR3 DNA reads TGTGCCAGCAGTCTTTCAGGGGGCGAGACCAAAAACATTCAGTACTTC.

The chain has TRBV20-1 and TRBJ2-7; D perhaps matches TRBD2 (5 bases). Germline lookup yields CDR1 DFQATT and CDR2 SNEGSKA (reference sequence). The V end was cut by 5 bases, the J end by 0 bases, with 14 bases between. The CDR3 loop spans 14 amino acids. Here the CDR3 reads CSALRTDTSYEQYF. Here the CDR3 DNA reads TGCAGTGCTCTTCGGACTGACACCTCCTACGAGCAGTACTTC.

This clonotype was picked up a small number of times. This chain's CDR3 is CASSVGNQGAYEQYF. The CDR3 region has the DNA TGTGCCAGCAGCGTAGGTAACCAGGGGGCCTACGAGCAGTACTTC. The chain has TRBV9 and TRBJ2-4; 7 bases are a match to TRBD1. The DNA end favors TRBJ2-7, so the J call may be wrong. Per the germline V gene, CDR1 is SGDLS and CDR2 is YYNGEE. CDR3 size: 15 residues.

The gene calls are TRBV7-3 and TRBJ2-1; perhaps TRBD2 as D (5 bases). The germline V and J ends were trimmed by 5 bases and 7 bases, with 15 bases remaining between them. In germline, CDR1 is SGHTA, CDR2 FQGTGA. The CDR3 is 14 residues long. This CDR3 is CASSNPGSGNEQFF. The CDR3, as DNA: TGTGCCAGCAGCAACCCGGGATCGGGGAATGAGCAGTTCTTC.

The chain uses TRBV7-3 and TRBJ2-1; 14 nucleotides align to TRBD2. From germline, CDR1 is SGHTA and CDR2 FQGTGA. With V trimmed by 5 bases and J by 9 bases, 6 bases remained unmatched. The CDR3 extends over 15 amino acids. The CDR3 region has the DNA TGTGCCAGCAGCGCGACTAGCGGGAGGGCCACTGAGCAGTTCTTC. Translation: CASSATSGRATEQFF. Together with reference TRBV7-3 and TRBJ2-1, the CDR3 gives the full variable domain: GAGVSQTPSNKVTEKGKYVELRCDPISGHTALYWYRQSLGQGPEFLIYFQGTGAADDSGLPNDRFFAVRPEGSVSTLKIQRTERGDSAVYLCASSATSGRATEQFFGPGTRLTVL.